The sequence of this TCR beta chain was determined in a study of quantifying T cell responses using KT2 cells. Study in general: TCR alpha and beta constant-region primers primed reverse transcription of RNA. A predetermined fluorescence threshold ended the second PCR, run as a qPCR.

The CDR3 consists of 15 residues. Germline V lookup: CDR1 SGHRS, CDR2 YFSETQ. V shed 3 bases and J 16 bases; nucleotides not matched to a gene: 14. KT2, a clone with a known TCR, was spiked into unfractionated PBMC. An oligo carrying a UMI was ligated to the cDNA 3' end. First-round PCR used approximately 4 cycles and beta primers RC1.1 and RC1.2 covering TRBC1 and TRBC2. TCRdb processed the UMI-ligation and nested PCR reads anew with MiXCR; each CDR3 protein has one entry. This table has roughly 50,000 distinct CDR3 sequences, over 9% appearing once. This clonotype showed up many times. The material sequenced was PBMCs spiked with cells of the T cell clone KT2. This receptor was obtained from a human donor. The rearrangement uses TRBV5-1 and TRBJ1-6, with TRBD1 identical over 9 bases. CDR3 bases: TGCGCCAGCAGCTCCGAAGGGACAGGGCACGATCTTCTCCACTTT. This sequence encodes CASSSEGTGHDLLHF.